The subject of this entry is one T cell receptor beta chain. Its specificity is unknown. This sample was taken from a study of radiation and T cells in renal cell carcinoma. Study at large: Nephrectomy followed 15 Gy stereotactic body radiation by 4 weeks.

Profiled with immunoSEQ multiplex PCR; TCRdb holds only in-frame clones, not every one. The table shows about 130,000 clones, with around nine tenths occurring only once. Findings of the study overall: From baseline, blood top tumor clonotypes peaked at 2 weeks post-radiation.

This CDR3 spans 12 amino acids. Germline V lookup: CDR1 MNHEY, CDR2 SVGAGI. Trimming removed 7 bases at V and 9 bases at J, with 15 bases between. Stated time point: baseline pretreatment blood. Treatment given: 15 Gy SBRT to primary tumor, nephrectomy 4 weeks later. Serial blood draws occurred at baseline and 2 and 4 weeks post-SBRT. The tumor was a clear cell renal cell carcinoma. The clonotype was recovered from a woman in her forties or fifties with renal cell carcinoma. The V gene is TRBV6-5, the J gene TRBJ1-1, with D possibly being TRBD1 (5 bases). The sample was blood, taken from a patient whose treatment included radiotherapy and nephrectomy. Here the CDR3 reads CASKTGQGKAFF. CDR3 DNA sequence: TGTGCCAGCAAGACTGGGCAGGGTAAAGCTTTCTTT.